This TCR beta chain comes out of a study of blood T cell repertoires in COVID-19 (dated by TCRdb to 2018 to 2020). Study-level background: The collaborator samples originated in the United States, Italy and Spain and spanned the acute and convalescent phases of COVID-19. Where available, HLA class I and class II types were taken from metadata supplied by the sample provider and were not determined by assay-based typing. Subjects who had been exposed to COVID-19, were actively infected with it, or had recovered from it provided the deeply sampled blood TCRbeta repertoires that made up the dataset. The samples were drawn from two sources: the first 160 participants of the ongoing ImmuneRACE study, and some 1,300 subjects contributed by 6 global collaborators. The prospective study material was composed of cDNA or gDNA derived from T cells, B-cell-depleted T cells, or PBMCs. The repertoires were released in a freely available public database meant as a resource for research on the immune response to SARS-CoV-2. The sample metadata nearly always contained a de-identified subject ID, COVID-19 status, age in years and sex. Overall study results and their limits: How much clinical and demographic metadata was included differed by source and by participant, and the metadata was provided uncurated.

TCRbeta CDR3 regions were amplified from genomic DNA using the immunoSEQ Assay, a bias-controlled multiplex PCR. Regarding the original processing steps: The number of nucleated cells in each sample was estimated by amplification of reference gene primers within the assay. To quantify the absolute abundance of each unique TCRbeta CDR3 rearrangement, sequence reads were collapsed and filtered. For each sample, productive Simpson clonality was calculated as the square root of Simpson's diversity index over productive rearrangements. TCRdb re-hosts the immuneACCESS table, in-frame sequences only. Its copies lack some clones; in the studies checked, an unresolved V gene accounts for under half of them, and the cause for the rest is not known. V, J and clone size derive from that table, while D and trimming were established from the DNA sequence. The sample has some 140,000 clones on record, around three quarters of them singletons. Of the sample, around 3.3% is held by the ten largest clones.

V and J lose 7 bases and 6 bases, and a span of 19 bases separates them. Its CDR3 holds 15 amino acids, cysteine through phenylalanine. The CDR3 DNA has 45 bases and is translated from base 1. CDR1 and CDR2 are drawn from the germline V gene: SNHLY, FYNNEI. A remark on this clone: Its antigen remains undetermined. Qualities for individual bases were not recorded, and no much larger clone is one base off.

Whole blood was collected in K2EDTA tubes by collaborating institutions according to the institutions' own protocols. For TCRbeta analysis, collaborator samples were shipped as frozen whole blood, as isolated PBMCs, or as DNA extracted from either sample type. This chain joins TRBV2 to TRBJ1-5, with the identity of the D gene unclear. This clonotype was obtained from a man aged 60 to 69 with acute or convalescent COVID-19. Specimen: peripheral blood. The nucleotide sequence is given as TGTGCCAGCACCCTAGGCCCCGGTGTCGGTCAGCCCCAGCATTTT. Its amino acids are CASTLGPGVGQPQHF. With the portions outside the CDR3 filled from the reference TRBV2 and TRBJ1-5 genes, the complete variable region becomes EPEVTQTPSHQVTQMGQEVILRCVPISNHLYFYWYRQILGQKVEFLVSFYNNEISEKSEIFDDQFSVERPDGSNFTLKIRSTKLEDSAMYFCASTLGPGVGQPQHFGDGTRLSIL.